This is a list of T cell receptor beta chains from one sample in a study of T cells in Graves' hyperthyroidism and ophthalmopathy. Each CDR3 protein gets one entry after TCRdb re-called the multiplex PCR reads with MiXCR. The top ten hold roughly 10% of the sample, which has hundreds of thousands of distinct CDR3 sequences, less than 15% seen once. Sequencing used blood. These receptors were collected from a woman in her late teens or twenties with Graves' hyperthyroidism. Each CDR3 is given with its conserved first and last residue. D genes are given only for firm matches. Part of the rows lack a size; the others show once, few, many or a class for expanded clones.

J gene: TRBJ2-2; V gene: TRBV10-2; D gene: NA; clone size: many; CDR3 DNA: TGCGCCAGCAGCTGGCGGGATTCATTCACCGGGGAGCTGTTTTTT; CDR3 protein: CASSWRDSFTGELFF
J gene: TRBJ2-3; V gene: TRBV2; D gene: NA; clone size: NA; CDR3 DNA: TGTGCCAGCAGTCGTGACTATGATACGCAGTATTTT; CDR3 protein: CASSRDYDTQYF
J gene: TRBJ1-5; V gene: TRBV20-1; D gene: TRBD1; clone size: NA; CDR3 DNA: TGCAGTACTAGAGAGGATCTACAGGGGAGGCGCAATCAGCCCCAGCATTTT; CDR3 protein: CSTREDLQGRRNQPQHF
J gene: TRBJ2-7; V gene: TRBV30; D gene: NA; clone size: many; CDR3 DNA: TGTGCCTGGAGTGTACGGCGGACATACCCCTACGAGCAGTACTTC; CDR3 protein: CAWSVRRTYPYEQYF
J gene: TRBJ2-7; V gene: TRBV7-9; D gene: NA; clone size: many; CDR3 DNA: TGTGCCAGCAGCTTAGCGACGATGTGGTACGAGCAGTACTTC; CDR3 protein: CASSLATMWYEQYF
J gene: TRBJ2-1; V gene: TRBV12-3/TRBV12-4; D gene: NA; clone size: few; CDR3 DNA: TGTGCCAGCAGTCGAGGGGCGACCCATGAGCAGTTCTTC; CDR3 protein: CASSRGATHEQFF
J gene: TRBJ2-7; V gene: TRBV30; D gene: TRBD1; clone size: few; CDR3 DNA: TGTGCCTGGAGTGGACAGGGAACCTACGAGCAGTACTTC; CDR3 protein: CAWSGQGTYEQYF
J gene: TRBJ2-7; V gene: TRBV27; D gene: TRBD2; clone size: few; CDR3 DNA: TGTGCCAGCAAGACTCTAGCGGGAGGTTCCTTCGAGCAGTACTTC; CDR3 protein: CASKTLAGGSFEQYF
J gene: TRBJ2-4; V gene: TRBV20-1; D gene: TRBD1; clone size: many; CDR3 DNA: TGCAGTGCGGCACAGCTACTAGGGACAGGGGTCGGAAACATTCAGTACTTC; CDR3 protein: CSAAQLLGTGVGNIQYF
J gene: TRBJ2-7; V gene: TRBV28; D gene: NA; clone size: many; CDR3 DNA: TGTGCCAGCAGCGATTCTAGCGCCATGACCTACGAGCAGTACTTC; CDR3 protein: CASSDSSAMTYEQYF
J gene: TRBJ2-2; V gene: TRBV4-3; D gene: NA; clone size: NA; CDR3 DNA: TGCGCCAGCAGGTTAATCAAGGACGCCGGGGAGCTGTTTTTT; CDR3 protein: CASRLIKDAGELFF
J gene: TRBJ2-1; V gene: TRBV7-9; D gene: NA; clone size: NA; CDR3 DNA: TGTGCCAGCAGTATAGGACCGGGTGAGCAGTTCTTC; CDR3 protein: CASSIGPGEQFF
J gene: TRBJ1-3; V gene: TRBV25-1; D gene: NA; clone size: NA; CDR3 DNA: TGTGCCAGCAGTGAATACCCAGGAGGGAATGATATGGGAAACACCATATATTTT; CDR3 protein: CASSEYPGGNDMGNTIYF
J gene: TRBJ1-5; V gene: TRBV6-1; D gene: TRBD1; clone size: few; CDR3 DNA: TGTGCCAGCAGCGAGGACAGGGACATAGGTCAGCCCCAGCATTTT; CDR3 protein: CASSEDRDIGQPQHF
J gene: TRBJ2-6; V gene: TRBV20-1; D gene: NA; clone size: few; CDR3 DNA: TGCAGTGCTAGGTTCGGGGTAGGTGCGACTGGGGCCAACGTCCTGACTTTC; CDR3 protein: CSARFGVGATGANVLTF
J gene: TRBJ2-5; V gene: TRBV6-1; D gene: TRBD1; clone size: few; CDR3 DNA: TGTGCCAGCCGGGTAGGGGGCGCCCAGAAAGAGACCCAGTACTTC; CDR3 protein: CASRVGGAQKETQYF
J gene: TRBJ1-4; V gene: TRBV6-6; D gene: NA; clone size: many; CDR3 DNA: TGTGCCAGCAGTTACGGGGAATATGAAAAACTGTTTTTT; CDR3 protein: CASSYGEYEKLFF
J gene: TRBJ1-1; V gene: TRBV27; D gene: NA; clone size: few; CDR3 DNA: TGTGCCAGCAGTTTTGCGGTCCGCACTGAAGCTTTCTTT; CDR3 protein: CASSFAVRTEAFF